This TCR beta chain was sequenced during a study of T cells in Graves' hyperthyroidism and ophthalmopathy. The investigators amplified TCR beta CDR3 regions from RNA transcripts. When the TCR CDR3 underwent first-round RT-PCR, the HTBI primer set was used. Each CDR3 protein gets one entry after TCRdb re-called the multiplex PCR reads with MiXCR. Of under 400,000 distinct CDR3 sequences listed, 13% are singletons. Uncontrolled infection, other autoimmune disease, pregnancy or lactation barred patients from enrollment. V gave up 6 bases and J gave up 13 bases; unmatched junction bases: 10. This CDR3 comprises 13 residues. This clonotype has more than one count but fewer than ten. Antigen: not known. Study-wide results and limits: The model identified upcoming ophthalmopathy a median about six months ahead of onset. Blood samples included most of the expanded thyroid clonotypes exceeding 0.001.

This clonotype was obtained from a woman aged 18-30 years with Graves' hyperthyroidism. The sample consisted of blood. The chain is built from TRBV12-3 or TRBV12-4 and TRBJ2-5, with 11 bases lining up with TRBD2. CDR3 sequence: CASSRQTSGMWYF. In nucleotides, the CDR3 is TGTGCCAGCAGCCGCCAGACTAGCGGGATGTGGTACTTC.